The rows below give T cell receptor beta chains drawn from one sample of a study of beta chain features in type 1 diabetes. Assay: immunoSEQ multiplex PCR; the TCRdb copy retains only in-frame clones and omits some. The sample yields about 410,000 clones, approximately 13% seen once. Sequenced material: naive CD4+ T cells from blood. The receptors stem from a man aged 25-45 years in good health. Each CDR3 is given with its conserved first and last residue. A D gene is named only where the DNA matches it firmly. A clone size is listed for some rows: how often the clone was seen (once, few, many), or a class if it is expanded.

clone size: -; J gene: TRBJ2-3; D gene: TRBD2; V gene: TRBV7-2; CDR3 length: 12; CDR3 protein: CASRSSGAAQYF; CDR3 DNA: TGTGCCAGCAGGTCTAGCGGGGCTGCGCAGTATTTT
clone size: few; J gene: TRBJ2-6; D gene: TRBD2; V gene: TRBV4-1; CDR3 length: 21; CDR3 protein: CASSQSPGLAGGLPTANVLTF; CDR3 DNA: TGCGCCAGCAGCCAGAGTCCGGGGCTAGCGGGGGGCCTGCCTACGGCCAACGTCCTGACTTTC
clone size: -; J gene: TRBJ1-2; D gene: -; V gene: TRBV5-1; CDR3 length: 12; CDR3 protein: CASRLGTDGYTF; CDR3 DNA: TGCGCCAGCAGGCTGGGGACGGATGGCTACACCTTC
clone size: few; J gene: TRBJ1-5; D gene: TRBD1; V gene: TRBV15; CDR3 length: 14; CDR3 protein: CATSRGNRGQPQHF; CDR3 DNA: TGTGCCACCAGCAGAGGGAACAGGGGGCAGCCCCAGCATTTT
clone size: -; J gene: TRBJ2-7; D gene: TRBD1; V gene: TRBV29-1; CDR3 length: 12; CDR3 protein: CSVTRGSYEQYF; CDR3 DNA: TGCAGCGTTACCAGGGGGTCCTACGAGCAGTACTTC
clone size: -; J gene: TRBJ1-2; D gene: -; V gene: TRBV23-1; CDR3 length: 12; CDR3 protein: CASSQIRDGYTF; CDR3 DNA: TGCGCCAGCAGTCAAATAAGGGATGGCTACACCTTC
clone size: -; J gene: TRBJ1-6; D gene: TRBD1; V gene: TRBV9; CDR3 length: 15; CDR3 protein: CASSVGDRGNSPLHF; CDR3 DNA: TGTGCCAGCAGCGTAGGGGACAGGGGGAATTCACCCCTCCACTTT
clone size: few; J gene: TRBJ1-4; D gene: -; V gene: TRBV7-9; CDR3 length: 14; CDR3 protein: CASSLGLRREKLFF; CDR3 DNA: TGTGCCAGCAGCTTAGGCCTTAGGCGTGAAAAACTGTTTTTT
clone size: few; J gene: TRBJ2-2; D gene: TRBD2; V gene: TRBV13; CDR3 length: 15; CDR3 protein: CASRSGLAGTGELFF; CDR3 DNA: TGTGCCAGCAGGAGCGGCCTAGCGGGCACCGGGGAGCTGTTTTTT
clone size: -; J gene: TRBJ2-5; D gene: -; V gene: TRBV30; CDR3 length: 11; CDR3 protein: CAWSLLETQYF; CDR3 DNA: TGTGCCTGGAGTCTATTGGAGACCCAGTACTTC
clone size: -; J gene: TRBJ1-6; D gene: -; V gene: TRBV5-1; CDR3 length: 15; CDR3 protein: CASSLSGGDNSPLHF; CDR3 DNA: TGCGCCAGCAGCTTGTCGGGCGGGGACAATTCACCCCTCCACTTT
clone size: few; J gene: TRBJ2-2; D gene: -; V gene: TRBV13; CDR3 length: 17; CDR3 protein: CASSLGRRRVDTGELFF; CDR3 DNA: TGTGCCAGCAGCTTAGGAAGGCGCAGGGTCGACACCGGGGAGCTGTTTTTT
clone size: -; J gene: TRBJ2-1; D gene: -; V gene: TRBV7-9; CDR3 length: 14; CDR3 protein: CASSFLQDLGEQFF; CDR3 DNA: TGTGCCAGCAGCTTTTTACAGGACCTGGGTGAGCAGTTCTTC
clone size: -; J gene: TRBJ2-3; D gene: -; V gene: TRBV6-5; CDR3 length: 12; CDR3 protein: CASSSAGEAQYF; CDR3 DNA: TGTGCCAGCAGTTCCGCAGGGGAGGCGCAGTATTTT
clone size: -; J gene: TRBJ2-1; D gene: TRBD2; V gene: TRBV7-3; CDR3 length: 15; CDR3 protein: CASSFVLAGVREQFF; CDR3 DNA: TGTGCCAGCAGCTTTGTGCTAGCGGGAGTTCGGGAGCAGTTCTTC
clone size: -; J gene: TRBJ1-6; D gene: -; V gene: TRBV14; CDR3 length: 15; CDR3 protein: CASSQQGSYNSPLHF; CDR3 DNA: TGTGCCAGCAGCCAACAGGGCTCCTATAATTCACCCCTCCACTTT
clone size: -; J gene: TRBJ2-4; D gene: -; V gene: TRBV28; CDR3 length: 17; CDR3 protein: CASSSSPGGEAKNIQYF; CDR3 DNA: TGTGCCAGCAGTTCCTCGCCCGGCGGAGAGGCCAAAAACATTCAGTACTTC
clone size: many; J gene: TRBJ2-4; D gene: -; V gene: TRBV4-1; CDR3 length: 12; CDR3 protein: CASSQVGHIQYF; CDR3 DNA: TGCGCCAGCAGCCAAGTAGGGCACATTCAGTACTTC
clone size: -; J gene: TRBJ1-2; D gene: TRBD1; V gene: TRBV29-1; CDR3 length: 13; CDR3 protein: CSVVDRGEYGYTF; CDR3 DNA: TGCAGCGTGGTGGACAGGGGGGAATATGGCTACACCTTC
clone size: -; J gene: TRBJ2-4; D gene: -; V gene: TRBV11-2; CDR3 length: 19; CDR3 protein: CASSPPPGGQELAKNIQYF; CDR3 DNA: TGTGCCAGCAGCCCCCCTCCGGGGGGACAAGAACTAGCCAAAAACATTCAGTACTTC
clone size: -; J gene: TRBJ2-3; D gene: TRBD2; V gene: TRBV29-1; CDR3 length: 13; CDR3 protein: CSVAGLVTDTQYF; CDR3 DNA: TGCAGCGTTGCAGGACTAGTCACAGATACGCAGTATTTT
clone size: few; J gene: TRBJ2-3; D gene: -; V gene: TRBV29-1; CDR3 length: 13; CDR3 protein: CSVVEGQADTQYF; CDR3 DNA: TGCAGCGTTGTAGAGGGCCAGGCAGATACGCAGTATTTT
clone size: -; J gene: TRBJ2-3; D gene: -; V gene: TRBV9; CDR3 length: 14; CDR3 protein: CASSERPSTDTQYF; CDR3 DNA: TGTGCCAGCAGCGAACGCCCTAGCACAGATACGCAGTATTTT
clone size: -; J gene: TRBJ2-3; D gene: -; V gene: TRBV18; CDR3 length: 17; CDR3 protein: CASSPIERWSSTDTQYF; CDR3 DNA: TGTGCCAGCTCACCAATAGAGCGGTGGTCTAGCACAGATACGCAGTATTTT
clone size: -; J gene: TRBJ2-1; D gene: TRBD2; V gene: TRBV6-1; CDR3 length: 16; CDR3 protein: CASSESTSGIFNEQFF; CDR3 DNA: TGTGCCAGCAGTGAATCAACTAGCGGGATTTTCAATGAGCAGTTCTTC